The 29 T cell receptor beta chains listed next were all sequenced from one sample in a study of tumor-infiltrating lymphocytes in localized non-small cell lung cancer. This table comes from immunoSEQ multiplex PCR, and its TCRdb copy is limited to in-frame clones, with some not included. The table lists about 29,000 clones, approximately 83% of them singletons. The sequencing input was lung tumor tissue. The receptors here all came from a human donor with non-small cell lung cancer.

J is TRBJ2-1 and V is TRBV11-2, with 7 positions matching TRBD1. Per the germline V gene, CDR1 is SGHAT and CDR2 is FQNNGV. V shed 7 bases, J shed 9 bases, and the junction held 15 bases outside the gene matches. This CDR3 contains 15 residues. As DNA, the CDR3 is TGTGCCAGCATCCTCTCCCGGACAGGTGGCAGTGAGCAGTTCTTC. Translated, it gives CASILSRTGGSEQFF. The complete variable domain, with remaining parts taken from reference TRBV11-2 and TRBJ2-1, reads EAGVAQSPRYKIIEKRQSVAFWCNPISGHATLYWYQQILGQGPKLLIQFQNNGVVDDSQLPKDRFSAERLKGVDSTLKIQPAKLEDSAVYLCASILSRTGGSEQFFGPGTRLTVL.

The rearrangement joins TRBV11-3 to TRBJ2-2, with 9 positions matching TRBD1. This CDR3 contains 14 residues. Looked up from germline, CDR1 is SGHNT and CDR2 is YENEEA. V dropped 5 bases and J dropped 7; count of bases not matched to a gene: 5. CDR3 coding DNA: TGTGCCAGCAGCCAGGGACAGGGTAACGGGGAGCTGTTTTTT. Its translation is CASSQGQGNGELFF.

This chain uses TRBV2 with TRBJ1-3; D gene uncertain. The CDR3 runs 16 residues. CDR1 is SNHLY and CDR2 is FYNNEI in the germline V gene. The germline V and J ends were trimmed by 3 bases and 0 bases, with 12 bases remaining between them. CDR3 sequence reads: CASSELSGYSGNTIYF. CDR3 nucleotides: TGTGCCAGCAGTGAGCTTTCGGGATACTCTGGAAACACCATATATTTT.

This clone was observed once. The rearrangement links TRBV6-5 to TRBJ2-7; 9 bases match TRBD1. The CDR3 contains 13 residues. The ends lost 6 bases at V and 3 bases at J; junction bases unmatched: 3. CDR1 is MNHEY and CDR2 is SVGAGI in the germline V gene. CDR3: CASRHRGHYEQYF. CDR3 nucleotide sequence: TGTGCCAGCAGGCACAGGGGGCACTACGAGCAGTACTTC.

The chain carries TRBV30 and TRBJ2-4; perhaps TRBD1 as D (7 bases). Trimming shortened V by 3 bases and J by 0 bases, and 21 bases separated the two germline ends. CDR3 length: 18 residues. CDR1 is GTSNPN, CDR2 SVGIG, per germline (reference sequence). CDR3 protein: CAWSPGQTRGLAKNIQYF. The CDR3 DNA reads TGTGCCTGGAGCCCGGGACAGACCCGGGGACTAGCCAAAAACATTCAGTACTTC.

J is TRBJ1-5 and V is TRBV2, with D possibly matching TRBD1 (6 bases). There are 16 residues in the CDR3. Germline V gives CDR1 SNHLY, CDR2 FYNNEI. With 5 bases removed from V and 0 bases from J, the gap between germline ends came to 14 bases. The CDR3: CASSPQGPHSNQPQHF. The CDR3 bases are TGTGCCAGCAGTCCACAGGGACCACATAGCAATCAGCCCCAGCATTTT. Looking up the rest from reference TRBV2 and TRBJ1-5 gives the full variable domain: EPEVTQTPSHQVTQMGQEVILRCVPISNHLYFYWYRQILGQKVEFLVSFYNNEISEKSEIFDDQFSVERPDGSNFTLKIRSTKLEDSAMYFCASSPQGPHSNQPQHFGDGTRLSIL.

This chain uses TRBV4-2 with TRBJ1-1, with 7 bases that match TRBD1. The CDR3 runs to 15 residues. The germline V gene encodes CDR1 LGHNA and CDR2 YNFKEQ. The V gene end was trimmed by 3 bases and the J gene end by 3 bases; junction bases not matched to a gene: 7. The CDR3 here is CASSHTGARDTEAFF. The CDR3 bases are TGTGCCAGCAGCCATACAGGGGCGAGGGACACTGAAGCTTTCTTT.

V and J are TRBV6-1 and TRBJ2-1; the match to TRBD2 covers 10 bases. Germline V gene lookup returns CDR1 MNHNS and CDR2 SASEGT. Trimming removed 8 bases from V and 5 bases from J; junction bases left unmatched: 3. This CDR3 region has 13 residues. The CDR3 DNA reads as TGTGCCAGCGGAGGACTAGCGGACAATGAGCAGTTCTTC. Translation gives CASGGLADNEQFF.

The genes are TRBV6-5 and TRBJ2-6; D might be TRBD1 or TRBD2, each matching 5 bases. This CDR3 is built from 16 residues. Germline loops: CDR1 MNHEY, CDR2 SVGAGI. V was shortened by 1 base and J by 3 bases, with 10 bases between the two germline ends. The CDR3 sequence is CASSYFGTGGANVLTF. The CDR3 DNA follows: TGTGCCAGCAGTTACTTTGGGACGGGTGGGGCCAACGTCCTGACTTTC.

The chain joins TRBV5-6 to TRBJ1-1; D possibly corresponds to TRBD1 (6 bases). V was cut by 4 bases and J by 3 bases, with 10 bases left in between. The CDR3 sequence is 13 residues long. CDR1 and CDR2 from the germline V gene are SGHDT and YYEEEE. CDR3 sequence: CASSQGLDTEAFF. CDR3 sequence (DNA): TGTGCCAGCAGCCAGGGGTTGGACACTGAAGCTTTCTTT.

The J gene is TRBJ2-3, the V gene TRBV9, with 7 bases aligning to TRBD2. CDR3 size: 15 residues. V shed 1 base and J 1 base; nucleotides not matched to a gene: 3. Germline V gene lookup returns CDR1 SGDLS and CDR2 YYNGEE. The CDR3, as DNA: TGTGCCAGCAGCGTACTGCTAGCGGGCACAGATACGCAGTATTTT. Amino acid sequence: CASSVLLAGTDTQYF.

For this clone: This sample also contains other DNA sequences that code for the same CDR3. The chain is built from TRBV19 and TRBJ1-5; 7 bases line up with TRBD1. J lost 0 bases, V lost 5 bases, and 7 bases had no gene match. The CDR3 has 16 residues. Germline values: CDR1 LNHDA, CDR2 SQIVND (reference sequence). The CDR3 reads CASSARQGNSNQPQHF. CDR3 coding DNA: TGTGCCAGTAGTGCCCGACAGGGTAATAGCAATCAGCCCCAGCATTTT.

CDR3 DNA sequence: TGTGCCAGCACCGACGCTATGGGCGCTGAAGCTTTCTTT. It translates to CASTDAMGAEAFF. This chain connects TRBV27 to TRBJ1-1; no clear D gene. Trimming shortened V by 7 bases and J by 6 bases, and 15 bases separated the two germline ends. Germline CDR1 reads MNHEY; CDR2 reads SMNVEV (reference sequence). This CDR3 has 13 residues.

The chain joins TRBV6-5 to TRBJ2-3; tentative D call: TRBD1 (6 bases). V gave up 2 bases and J gave up 2 bases, with 11 bases separating them. CDR1 is MNHEY and CDR2 is SVGAGI in the germline V gene. The CDR3 covers 15 residues. CDR3 DNA: TGTGCCAGCAGTTACAGGAACAGGGCCACAGATACGCAGTATTTT. It codes for CASSYRNRATDTQYF.

The chain combines TRBV4-1 with TRBJ1-6, with D unclear. The CDR3 length is 16 residues. Germline V gene data show CDR1 as MGHRA and CDR2 as YSYEKL. V was cut by 1 base and J by 3 bases, with 10 bases left in between. CDR3 nucleotides: TGCGCCAGCAGCCAAGTACCAAAGGACTATAATTCACCCCTCCACTTT. Amino acids: CASSQVPKDYNSPLHF.

As concerns this clone: At the DNA level, this CDR3 is encoded by other sequences in the same sample as well. This chain links TRBV6-5 with TRBJ2-5; 7 bases match TRBD2. The germline CDR1 and CDR2 sequences are MNHEY and SVGAGI. With 6 bases clipped from V and 3 bases from J, the junction kept 7 bases outside the gene matches. The CDR3 length is 14 residues. The CDR3, as DNA: TGTGCCAGCAGCAGACTAGCAGGAAAAGAGACCCAGTACTTC. Translating gives CASSRLAGKETQYF.

V is TRBV7-2 and J is TRBJ2-5, with TRBD2 matching 12 bases. This CDR3 contains 16 residues. Germline CDR1 reads SGHTA; CDR2 reads FQGNSA. V gave up 4 bases and J gave up 2 bases; unmatched junction bases: 5. CDR3 sequence (DNA): TGTGCCAGCAGCTCGTCTGGGACTAGCGGGCAAGAGACCCAGTACTTC. Its translation: CASSSSGTSGQETQYF.

The V call is TRBV5-5, the J call TRBJ2-5; D gene ambiguous. CDR1 and CDR2 from the germline V gene are SGHKS and YYEKEE (reference sequence). V was pared by 0 bases and J by 2 bases, with 8 bases between. CDR3 length: 14 amino acids. The CDR3 coding sequence is TGTGCCAGCAGCTTGGCCGGGCAACAAGAGACCCAGTACTTC. Protein product: CASSLAGQQETQYF.

As DNA, the CDR3 is TGCGCCAGCAGCCAAGCGGGGTTTAATTCACCCCTCCACTTT. Residues: CASSQAGFNSPLHF. The V gene is TRBV4-3, the J gene TRBJ1-6; no reliable D call. This CDR3 has 14 residues. V was pared by 1 base and J by 6 bases, with 7 bases between. CDR1 and CDR2 (germline): LGHNA, YSLEER.

The chain recombines TRBV10-3 with TRBJ2-5; D possibly matches TRBD1 or TRBD2 (5 bases each). V was trimmed by 4 bases and J by 5 bases, leaving 14 bases between them. Germline CDR1 reads ENHRY; CDR2 reads SYGVKD. The CDR3 runs 14 residues. This CDR3 is CAISVGAHGETQYF. The CDR3 bases are TGTGCCATCAGTGTCGGGGCCCACGGGGAGACCCAGTACTTC.

A single count supports this clone. This rearrangement joins TRBV25-1 to TRBJ2-5; 8 bases align to TRBD2. The CDR3 spans 14 residues. Looked up from germline, CDR1 is MGHDK and CDR2 is SYGVNS. V was clipped by 5 bases and J by 5 bases; unmatched bases: 7. The CDR3 DNA reads TGTGCCAGCAGTTCCCGGGGGGGACCTGAGACCCAGTACTTC. This translates into CASSSRGGPETQYF.

The V and J genes are TRBV2 and TRBJ1-5; 7 bases fit TRBD1. The germline V gene has CDR1 SNHLY and CDR2 FYNNEI. This CDR3 contains 15 residues. The V gene end was trimmed by 6 bases and the J gene end by 8 bases; junction bases not matched to a gene: 13. CDR3 DNA sequence: TGTGCCAGCAGGAGGGGACAGCCGCTCGGGGAGCCCCAGCATTTT. This encodes CASRRGQPLGEPQHF.

The rearrangement uses TRBV29-1 and TRBJ2-3, with TRBD2 identical over 8 bases. This CDR3 contains 16 residues. The J segment lost 0 bases and the V segment lost 5 bases, leaving 10 bases of the junction unmatched. Germline V lookup: CDR1 SQVTM, CDR2 ANQGSEA. For the CDR3, the DNA is TGCAGCGTTTCAAAGCGGGGGATACCTAGCACAGATACGCAGTATTTT. Translating gives CSVSKRGIPSTDTQYF.

CDR3 nucleotides: TGCGCCAGCAGCCAAGAGACCAGCTCCTACGAGCAGTACTTC. Protein product: CASSQETSSYEQYF. J is TRBJ2-7 and V is TRBV4-3; D not resolved. Deletions cut 0 bases from V and 0 bases from J, with 6 bases between. The CDR3 totals 14 residues. The germline V gene has CDR1 LGHNA and CDR2 YSLEER.

The chain links TRBV19 to TRBJ1-6, with D tentatively TRBD1 (5 bases). The germline V gene has CDR1 LNHDA and CDR2 SQIVND (reference sequence). The ends were cut back, 3 bases at V and 2 bases at J, with 11 bases in the middle. The CDR3 contains 16 residues. Here the CDR3 DNA reads TGTGCCAGTAGTATCACCGGGGGAACCTATAATTCACCCCTCCACTTT. It translates to CASSITGGTYNSPLHF.

The genes are TRBV27 and TRBJ1-5, with no clear D. V lost 3 bases, J lost 1 base, and 4 bases lay in between. The CDR3 extends over 13 amino acids. Germline V CDR1 and CDR2: MNHEY, SMNVEV (reference sequence). CDR3 nucleotides: TGTGCCAGCAGTTTGTGGAGCAATCAGCCCCAGCATTTT. Encoded protein: CASSLWSNQPQHF.

In its sample, this clone was seen a few times. This chain connects TRBV6-5 to TRBJ2-6; D ambiguous. Trimming took off 2 bases at V and 4 bases at J, with 6 bases between the two ends. Germline-derived CDR1 and CDR2 are MNHEY and SVGAGI. The length of the CDR3 is 14 residues. The CDR3 sequence is CASSYANGANVLTF. The CDR3 DNA follows: TGTGCCAGCAGTTACGCGAACGGGGCCAACGTCCTGACTTTC.

V usage is TRBV28 and J usage is TRBJ2-3, with TRBD1 identical over 8 bases. The trim removed 6 bases at V and 1 base at J, leaving 3 bases unmatched. CDR3 length: 14 residues. Germline lookup yields CDR1 MDHEN and CDR2 SYDVKM. CDR3 amino acids: CASRKTGGTDTQYF. For the CDR3, the DNA is TGTGCCAGCAGGAAGACAGGGGGCACAGATACGCAGTATTTT.

Turning to this clone: One end of the junction fails to match germline, which may point to a read error. The V call is TRBV19, the J call TRBJ2-7; no definite D call. This CDR3 contains 14 residues. Per germline, CDR1 LNHDA and CDR2 SQIVND (reference sequence). The DNA for the CDR3 is TGTGCCAGCAGTATTCGCCGTGCGCCCCACGAGCAGTACTTC. It yields the protein CASSIRRAPHEQYF.